The entry that follows covers one T cell receptor (beta chain) sequence. Its target is unknown. Clones were read by immunoSEQ multiplex PCR, and TCRdb kept only the in-frame ones, dropping some. In the table there are about 59,000 clones, just over 90% of which are singletons. V shed 3 bases and J shed 6 bases, with 18 bases lying between them. The CDR3 covers 16 residues. Germline CDR1 and CDR2: LNHDA and SQIVND (reference sequence). The data were obtained in a study of T cells in localized non-small cell lung cancer. General observations from the study: Uninvolved adjacent lung showed higher T cell clonality than tumor. Turning up in adjacent lung were a median around 60 of the top 100 tumor clones.

The V gene is TRBV19, the J gene TRBJ1-5; D gene uncertain. The sequence was obtained from a man between 40 and 70 years old with stage I lung adenocarcinoma. The source was peripheral blood, collected before any cancer treatment. CDR3 sequence: CASSITGSMGFQPQHF. The CDR3 DNA is TGTGCCAGTAGTATTACGGGGTCTATGGGCTTTCAGCCCCAGCATTTT.